The T cell receptor (beta chain) described here comes from a study of immune cell composition in non-small cell lung cancer. General study results and limits: Tumour TCR-beta clonality was not significantly tied to smoking pack-years. Top 10 clone scores and clonality were higher in squamous than adenocarcinoma. Tumour-reactive clones were not shown to match dominant in vivo tumour clones.

V was trimmed by 6 bases and J by 6 bases, leaving 15 bases between them. Germline assignment: CDR1 MNHNY and CDR2 SVGAGI (reference sequence). The CDR3 runs 13 residues. The repertoire was sequenced with immunoSEQ multiplex PCR; TCRdb's copy has only in-frame clones and lacks some. The sample holds 14,000 to 15,000 clones, around 63% seen once. Note on this clone: Its antigen is not known.

The receptor's source is a human donor with non-small cell lung cancer. V gene TRBV6-6 combines with J gene TRBJ2-7; D call uncertain. Sequencing used lung tumor tissue. The CDR3 loop reads CASSTRSSGEQYF. CDR3 nucleotides: TGTGCCAGCAGCACCCGGAGCTCGGGCGAGCAGTACTTC.